This TCR beta chain comes out of a study of blood T cell repertoires in COVID-19. Looking at the study overall: Acute-phase and convalescent COVID-19 samples originated in the United States, Italy and Spain.

Trimming at V came to 3 bases and at J to 6 bases, leaving 9 bases not matched to a gene. The germline CDR1 and CDR2 sequences are LNHNV and YYDKDF (reference sequence). The CDR3 extends over 15 amino acids. The method was immunoSEQ multiplex PCR; TCRdb's version includes in-frame clones alone and lacks a portion of them. The table has around 140,000 clones, about four fifths seen once. The sequence was collected from a woman older than 75 with acute or convalescent COVID-19. The chain recombines TRBV15 with TRBJ2-7; 9 bases agree with TRBD1. The sequenced sample was peripheral blood. CDR3 sequence (DNA): TGTGCCACCAGCAGGACCGGGACAGGGAACAGCGAGCAGTACTTC. Its translation: CATSRTGTGNSEQYF.